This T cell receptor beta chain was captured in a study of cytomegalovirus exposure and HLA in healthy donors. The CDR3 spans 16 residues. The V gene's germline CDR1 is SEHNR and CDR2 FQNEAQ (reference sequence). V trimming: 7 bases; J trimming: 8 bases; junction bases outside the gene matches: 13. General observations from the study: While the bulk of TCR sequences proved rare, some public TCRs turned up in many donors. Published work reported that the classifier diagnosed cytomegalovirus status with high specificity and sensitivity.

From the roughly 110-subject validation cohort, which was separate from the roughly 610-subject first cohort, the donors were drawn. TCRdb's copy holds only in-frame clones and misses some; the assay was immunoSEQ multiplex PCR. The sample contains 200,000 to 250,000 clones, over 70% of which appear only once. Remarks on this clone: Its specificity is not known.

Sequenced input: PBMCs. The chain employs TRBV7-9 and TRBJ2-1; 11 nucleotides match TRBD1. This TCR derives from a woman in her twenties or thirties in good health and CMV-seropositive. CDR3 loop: CASKKGDRGYYDEQFF. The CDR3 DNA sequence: TGTGCCAGCAAAAAGGGGGACAGGGGGTATTACGATGAGCAGTTCTTC.